One sample yielded the 31 T cell receptor beta chains listed below, sequenced in a study of cytotoxic CD8 clonotypes in ibrutinib-treated CLL. The method was immunoSEQ multiplex PCR; TCRdb's version includes in-frame clones alone and lacks a portion of them. Among tens of thousands of clones listed, around 69% were seen once. The sequences come from PBMCs, collected at disease progression, from a patient treated with ibrutinib. These receptor sequences come from a human donor with chronic lymphocytic leukemia.

The J gene is TRBJ1-1, the V gene TRBV11-2; D uncertain. Trimming pared 4 bases from V and 4 bases from J, leaving 16 bases between. Germline CDR1 SGHAT, CDR2 FQNNGV. The CDR3 has 15 amino acids. The CDR3 nucleotides read TGTGCCAGCAGCTCCCTGGAAAGATTAAGCACTGAAGCTTTCTTT. This translates into CASSSLERLSTEAFF.

The rearrangement links TRBV7-3 to TRBJ1-1; D gene ambiguous. V lost 3 bases and J 8 bases, leaving 13 bases between the germline ends. Looked up from germline, CDR1 is SGHTA and CDR2 is FQGTGA. The CDR3 length is 13 residues. CDR3 in amino acids: CASSFGGAHEAFF. CDR3 bases: TGTGCCAGCAGCTTTGGAGGCGCGCACGAAGCTTTCTTT.

A few counts support this clone. This chain connects TRBV13 to TRBJ1-4; possible D gene TRBD1, 5 bases. Looked up from germline, CDR1 is PRHDT and CDR2 is FYEKMQ (reference sequence). CDR3 length equals 15 residues. The V end lost 3 bases, the J end lost 8 bases, and 16 bases lay between the germline ends. In nucleotides, the CDR3 is TGTGCCAGCAGCTTTGGGGACTCTAGGAACGAAAAACTGTTTTTT. Translated, it gives CASSFGDSRNEKLFF.

The chain uses TRBV9 and TRBJ2-7; a weak D match, TRBD1 (6 bases). Germline V gene lookup returns CDR1 SGDLS and CDR2 YYNGEE. CDR3 size: 14 residues. The V end was cut by 3 bases, the J end by 2 bases, with 12 bases between. This chain's CDR3 is CASSDPGHPYEQYF. In DNA, the CDR3 is TGTGCCAGCAGCGACCCGGGACATCCCTACGAGCAGTACTTC.

The V call is TRBV20-1, the J call TRBJ2-5, with 7 bases matching TRBD1. With the DNA end fitting TRBJ2-7 better, the J assignment may be wrong. This CDR3 is built from 11 residues. The germline V gene encodes CDR1 DFQATT and CDR2 SNEGSKA (reference sequence). CDR3 sequence reads: CSADRADEQYF. For the CDR3, the DNA is TGCAGTGCTGACAGGGCGGACGAGCAGTACTTC.

The chain uses TRBV7-7 and TRBJ2-7; 8 bases fit TRBD1. The CDR3 has 13 residues. From germline, CDR1 is SSHAT and CDR2 FNYEAQ (reference sequence). J lost 4 bases, V lost 5 bases, and 4 bases had no gene match. CDR3 nucleotide sequence: TGTGCCAGCAGCCAGGGGACAGGATACGAGCAGTACTTC. Protein product: CASSQGTGYEQYF.

This chain uses TRBV7-8 with TRBJ2-1; 8 bases fit TRBD1. This CDR3 spans 16 amino acids. Trimming removed 5 bases from V and 7 bases from J; junction bases left unmatched: 13. Germline assignment: CDR1 SGHVS and CDR2 FQNEAQ. CDR3 loop: CASSPTGTGFDNEQFF. CDR3 coding DNA: TGTGCCAGCAGCCCCACCGGGACAGGTTTCGATAATGAGCAGTTCTTC.

The rearrangement joins TRBV6-5 to TRBJ1-6; 7 bases agree with TRBD1. Germline CDR1 and CDR2: MNHEY and SVGAGI. After removal of 2 bases from V and 4 bases from J, the junction contained 2 bases not matched to a gene. The CDR3 runs to 15 residues. DNA of the CDR3: TGTGCCAGCAGTTACGGGACAGATTATAATTCACCCCTCCACTTT. The encoded protein is CASSYGTDYNSPLHF.

The J gene is TRBJ2-1, the V gene TRBV5-4, with 8 bases lining up with TRBD2. Germline V CDR1 and CDR2: SGHNT, YYREEE (reference sequence). This CDR3 comprises 15 residues. Losses at the gene ends were 4 bases for V and 7 bases for J; bases not matched to a gene: 10. CDR3 sequence: CASSPGGRTRNEQFF. The CDR3 region has the DNA TGTGCCAGCAGCCCGGGCGGGAGGACGAGGAATGAGCAGTTCTTC.

The rearrangement uses TRBV27 and TRBJ2-7; 10 bases agree with TRBD2. There are 14 residues in the CDR3. The germline V gene has CDR1 MNHEY and CDR2 SMNVEV (reference sequence). The junction had 3 bases not matched to a gene; V was cut back by 6 bases and J by 1 base. The CDR3 DNA follows: TGTGCCAGCAGATTAGCGGGGGGTTCCTACGAGCAGTACTTC. This gives the protein CASRLAGGSYEQYF.

V is TRBV29-1 and J is TRBJ2-7; D might be TRBD2 (6 bases). Germline CDR1 SQVTM, CDR2 ANQGSEA. This CDR3 spans 13 amino acids. Trimming left V 5 bases short and J 2 bases short, with 13 bases between. Here the CDR3 DNA reads TGCAGCGTTCGCCTCGGCGGGGCCTACGAGCAGTACTTC. This translates into CSVRLGGAYEQYF.

In this sample, this clone turned up many times. In DNA, the CDR3 is TGTGCCAGCAGCACAGGACAGGGCAATTCACCCCTCCACTTT. Encoded protein: CASSTGQGNSPLHF. The chain joins TRBV5-6 to TRBJ1-6; 8 bases line up with TRBD1. Germline-derived CDR1 and CDR2 are SGHDT and YYEEEE. V was pared by 4 bases and J by 7 bases, with 4 bases of the junction left unmatched. CDR3 length equals 14 residues.

This clone was seen a handful of times. The rearrangement uses TRBV4-3 and TRBJ1-4; D call uncertain. Per germline, CDR1 LGHNA and CDR2 YSLEER. Trimming took 0 bases from V and 7 from J, leaving 12 bases between them. CDR3 length: 15 amino acids. The CDR3 protein is CASSQESRFAEKLFF. CDR3 coding DNA: TGCGCCAGCAGCCAAGAATCCAGGTTTGCTGAAAAACTGTTTTTT.

V is TRBV9 and J is TRBJ1-6, with D perhaps matching TRBD1 (5 bases). Germline CDR1 reads SGDLS; CDR2 reads YYNGEE. The CDR3 sequence is 16 residues long. V was shortened by 0 bases and J by 1 base, with 8 bases between the two germline ends. CDR3 nucleotides: TGTGCCAGCAGCGTAGATTGGGGGTCCTATAATTCACCCCTCCACTTT. It encodes CASSVDWGSYNSPLHF.

This clone was seen at least ten times. The chain is built from TRBV30 and TRBJ2-7, with 7 positions matching TRBD1. Germline V CDR1 and CDR2: GTSNPN, SVGIG (reference sequence). Trimming removed 4 bases from V and 2 bases from J; junction bases left unmatched: 11. The CDR3 contains 15 residues. CDR3: CAWKRADRETYEQYF. The CDR3 DNA reads as TGTGCCTGGAAAAGGGCCGACAGGGAAACCTACGAGCAGTACTTC.

This sequence joins TRBV9 and TRBJ1-6; D unresolved. The CDR3 runs to 13 residues. Germline CDR1 reads SGDLS; CDR2 reads YYNGEE. V lost 4 bases, J lost 9 bases, and 11 bases lay in between. CDR3 region: CASSLDGISPLHF. In DNA, the CDR3 is TGTGCCAGCAGCCTGGACGGGATTTCACCCCTCCACTTT.

The chain employs TRBV7-2 and TRBJ2-5; no firm D call. In germline, CDR1 is SGHTA, CDR2 FQGNSA. V lost 5 bases to trimming and J lost 3 bases, with 16 bases between them. This CDR3 spans 15 amino acids. CDR3 nucleotide sequence: TGTGCCAGCAGCCAACCATACAGTTCAGAAGAGACCCAGTACTTC. Its translation is CASSQPYSSEETQYF.

This chain uses TRBV2 with TRBJ2-7; D is tentatively TRBD1 or TRBD2 (5 bases each). The CDR3 is made up of 13 amino acids. The V gene's germline CDR1 is SNHLY and CDR2 FYNNEI. V was cut by 8 bases and J by 2 bases, with 13 bases left in between. In DNA, the CDR3 is TGTGCCAGCTCAAGGGACGGAGCCTACGAGCAGTACTTC. Translation: CASSRDGAYEQYF.

This clone was seen once. The V and J genes are TRBV9 and TRBJ2-2, with 11 bases that match TRBD1. The V gene end was trimmed by 6 bases and the J gene end by 3 bases; junction bases not matched to a gene: 1. The CDR3 has 14 residues. CDR1 and CDR2 from the germline V gene are SGDLS and YYNGEE. CDR3: CASKGQGDTGELFF. The CDR3 DNA reads TGTGCCAGCAAGGGACAGGGGGACACCGGGGAGCTGTTTTTT. The full variable domain, completed using reference TRBV9 and TRBJ2-2, is DSGVTQTPKHLITATGQRVTLRCSPRSGDLSVYWYQQSLDQGLQFLIQYYNGEERAKGNILERFSAQQFPDLHSELNLSSLELGDSALYFCASKGQGDTGELFFGEGSRLTVL.

This clone was detected only a few times. V is TRBV5-1 and J is TRBJ1-2, with 9 bases fitting TRBD1. The V segment lost 0 bases and the J segment 3 bases; nucleotides outside the gene matches: 3. The CDR3 extends over 15 amino acids. Germline V lookup: CDR1 SGHRS, CDR2 YFSETQ. CDR3 nucleotide sequence: TGCGCCAGCAGCTTGGGGGACAGGGTCGACTATGGCTACACCTTC. This codes for CASSLGDRVDYGYTF.

The CDR3 is CASSDLRGGREQYF. DNA for the CDR3: TGTGCCAGCAGTGACCTCAGGGGGGGGCGCGAGCAGTACTTC. This chain links TRBV2 with TRBJ2-7; D assignment may be TRBD1 or TRBD2 (7 bases each). The CDR3 is 14 amino acids. The ends were cut back, 3 bases at V and 6 bases at J, with 15 bases in the middle. The germline V gene encodes CDR1 SNHLY and CDR2 FYNNEI.

The chain carries TRBV6-5 and TRBJ1-1; D is undetermined. V lost 4 bases to trimming and J lost 2 bases, with 11 bases between them. The germline CDR1 and CDR2 sequences are MNHEY and SVGAGI. The CDR3 is 14 residues long. The CDR3 region has the DNA TGTGCCAGCAGTTTACGCAGCTATAACACTGAAGCTTTCTTT. This codes for CASSLRSYNTEAFF.

The CDR3 DNA follows: TGTGCCAGTAGTATCGATGGGAGGACCGGGGAGCTGTTTTTT. Amino acid sequence: CASSIDGRTGELFF. The rearrangement links TRBV19 to TRBJ2-2, with a weak D call TRBD2 (6 bases). Germline CDR1 reads LNHDA; CDR2 reads SQIVND (reference sequence). The CDR3 sequence is 14 residues long. The ends were cut back, 3 bases at V and 5 bases at J, with 10 bases in the middle.

This chain connects TRBV10-3 to TRBJ2-7; TRBD2 might be the D (6 bases). The germline V gene has CDR1 ENHRY and CDR2 SYGVKD. The CDR3 is made up of 17 amino acids. Trimming pared 8 bases from V and 3 bases from J, leaving 26 bases between. The CDR3 DNA reads TGTGCCATCGCCGGGACTCGAAGCAGCCCCTCAAGCTACGAGCAGTACTTC. This codes for CAIAGTRSSPSSYEQYF.

The CDR3 protein is CASSLAGPRGGIAFF. The CDR3, as DNA: TGTGCCAGCAGCTTAGCGGGGCCCAGGGGGGGAATTGCTTTCTTT. This chain joins TRBV7-9 and TRBJ1-1, with TRBD1 matching 7 bases. Trimming at V came to 0 bases and at J to 11 bases, leaving 12 bases not matched to a gene. CDR1 SEHNR and CDR2 FQNEAQ come from the germline V gene (reference sequence). The CDR3 has 15 residues.

This clone was seen a handful of times. The CDR3 region is CASSQSTGNEQFF. The CDR3 DNA reads TGCGCCAGCAGCCAATCCACCGGGAATGAGCAGTTCTTC. The J gene is TRBJ2-1, the V gene TRBV4-1; no clear D. This CDR3 is built from 13 residues. CDR1 is MGHRA, CDR2 YSYEKL, per germline. Trimming shortened V by 2 bases and J by 7 bases, and 9 bases separated the two germline ends.

The chain recombines TRBV6-6 with TRBJ1-1; D is unresolved. V lost 2 bases, J lost 6 bases, and 13 bases lay in between. From germline, CDR1 is MNHNY and CDR2 SVGAGI (reference sequence). There are 14 residues in the CDR3. For the CDR3, the DNA is TGTGCCAGCAGTTACGCCGACACAAACGCTGAAGCTTTCTTT. This gives the protein CASSYADTNAEAFF.

The chain carries TRBV9 and TRBJ2-3, with 7 nucleotides matching TRBD1. This CDR3 comprises 17 residues. CDR1 and CDR2 from the germline V gene are SGDLS and YYNGEE. V dropped 1 base and J dropped 4; count of bases not matched to a gene: 12. The CDR3 spells CASSVNPSDREPDTQYF. CDR3 DNA: TGTGCCAGCAGCGTAAACCCCTCCGACAGGGAGCCAGATACGCAGTATTTT. The full variable domain, its missing parts supplied by reference TRBV9 and TRBJ2-3, is DSGVTQTPKHLITATGQRVTLRCSPRSGDLSVYWYQQSLDQGLQFLIQYYNGEERAKGNILERFSAQQFPDLHSELNLSSLELGDSALYFCASSVNPSDREPDTQYFGPGTRLTVL.

The chain carries TRBV7-2 and TRBJ1-5; perhaps TRBD1 as D (6 bases). The germline V gene has CDR1 SGHTA and CDR2 FQGNSA. The V gene lost 4 bases and the J gene lost 6 bases, with 13 bases spanning the gap. The CDR3 is 14 amino acids. The CDR3 DNA is TGTGCCAGCAGCTGGGCAGGGGAGGCTCAGCCCCAGCATTTT. This gives the protein CASSWAGEAQPQHF.

This clone came up a few times. The CDR3 loop is CASRRTGGHEQYF. The DNA for the CDR3 is TGCGCCAGCAGGCGAACAGGGGGCCACGAGCAGTACTTC. The chain joins TRBV5-1 to TRBJ2-7; 9 nucleotides align to TRBD1. CDR1 and CDR2 from the germline V gene are SGHRS and YFSETQ. The V and J ends lost 5 bases and 5 bases, in that order; junction bases with no gene match: 5. The CDR3 length is 13 residues.

This clone has more than one count but fewer than ten. The chain carries TRBV2 and TRBJ2-1, with 8 bases lining up with TRBD1. This CDR3 is built from 14 residues. CDR1 SNHLY and CDR2 FYNNEI come from the germline V gene. The V segment lost 4 bases and the J segment 8 bases; nucleotides outside the gene matches: 7. The CDR3 bases are TGTGCCAGCAGTGTGGAGACAGGGGCGCATGAGCAGTTCTTC. The encoded protein is CASSVETGAHEQFF.